The next 6 T cell receptor beta chains were all read from a single sample in a study of OX40 agonist ivuxolimab in advanced cancers. Assay used: immunoSEQ multiplex PCR; TCRdb lists only in-frame clones, some missing. There are 50,000 to 75,000 clones in the sample; about 89% occur only once, and about 0.41% lies in the top ten. This material consisted of CD4+ or CD8+ T cells sorted from blood, taken in a trial of the OX40 agonist ivuxolimab. These receptors were taken from an adult with an advanced solid tumor such as melanoma, head and neck, liver or kidney cancer.

The J gene is TRBJ1-1, the V gene TRBV2; D remains ambiguous. CDR1 is SNHLY, CDR2 FYNNEI, per germline. The ends were cut back, 6 bases at V and 1 base at J, with 9 bases in the middle. CDR3 size: 13 residues. CDR3 in DNA: TGTGCCAGCAGCCTAGAGGCGAACACTGAAGCTTTCTTT. Encoded protein: CASSLEANTEAFF.

CDR3 in DNA: TGTGCCAGCAGGCCTCCGAACACTGAAGCTTTCTTT. It is translated as CASRPPNTEAFF. V gene TRBV6-6 combines with J gene TRBJ1-1; no reliable D call. V was shortened by 6 bases and J by 1 base, with 6 bases between the two germline ends. The V gene's germline CDR1 is MNHNY and CDR2 SVGAGI (reference sequence). The CDR3 length is 12 residues.

The rearrangement uses TRBV5-6 and TRBJ2-5, with TRBD2 identical over 7 bases. The trim removed 3 bases at V and 2 bases at J, leaving 7 bases unmatched. Germline loops: CDR1 SGHDT, CDR2 YYEEEE. This CDR3 has 15 residues. The CDR3 loop is CASSSVGGRQETQYF. CDR3 nucleotide sequence: TGTGCCAGCAGCTCGGTGGGGGGGAGGCAAGAGACCCAGTACTTC. The full variable domain, in which reference TRBV5-6 and TRBJ2-5 provide the parts outside the CDR3, is DAGVTQSPTHLIKTRGQQVTLRCSPKSGHDTVSWYQQALGQGPQFIFQYYEEEERQRGNFPDRFSGHQFPNYSSELNVNALLLGDSALYLCASSSVGGRQETQYFGPGTRLLVL.

The CDR3 DNA reads as TGTGCCAGCAGCGTAGGGGGGGGCCAAACAGATACGCAGTATTTT. It encodes CASSVGGGQTDTQYF. V usage is TRBV9 and J usage is TRBJ2-3; a possible D gene is TRBD2 (7 bases). The CDR3 is made up of 15 amino acids. Trimming took 0 bases from V and 3 from J, leaving 11 bases between them. Looked up from germline, CDR1 is SGDLS and CDR2 is YYNGEE.

DNA of the CDR3: TGTGCCAGCAGCTTAGCGGGGACGTTCAGCACAGATACGCAGTATTTT. Translating gives CASSLAGTFSTDTQYF. V usage is TRBV7-9 and J usage is TRBJ2-3; the D gene could be TRBD1 or TRBD2 (5 bases each). Trimming pared 0 bases from V and 0 bases from J, leaving 10 bases between. CDR1 and CDR2 (germline): SEHNR, FQNEAQ (reference sequence). CDR3 length: 16 residues.

The chain uses TRBV9 and TRBJ2-7; D is ambiguous. V shed 0 bases and J shed 5 bases, with 9 bases lying between them. CDR3 size: 13 residues. Per germline, CDR1 SGDLS and CDR2 YYNGEE. CDR3 bases: TGTGCCAGCAGCGTAGGATCTCCAGACGAGCAGTACTTC. It specifies CASSVGSPDEQYF.